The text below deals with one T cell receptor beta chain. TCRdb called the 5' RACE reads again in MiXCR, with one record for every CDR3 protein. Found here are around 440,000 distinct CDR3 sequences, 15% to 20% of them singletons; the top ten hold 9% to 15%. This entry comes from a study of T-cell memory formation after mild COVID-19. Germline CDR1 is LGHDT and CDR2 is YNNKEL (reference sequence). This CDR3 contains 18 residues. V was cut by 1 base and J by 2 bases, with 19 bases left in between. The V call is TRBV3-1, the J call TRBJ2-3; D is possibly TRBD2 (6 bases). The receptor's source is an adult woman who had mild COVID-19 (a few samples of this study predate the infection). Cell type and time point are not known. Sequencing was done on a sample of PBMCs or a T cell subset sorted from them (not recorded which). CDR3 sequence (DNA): TGTGCCAGCAGCCAAGTATCGGACGTCGGCGGGAACACAGATACGCAGTATTTT. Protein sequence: CASSQVSDVGGNTDTQYF.